This TCR beta chain was recorded in a study of tumor and adjacent non-tumor tissue in lung cancer. Looking at the study overall: There were some 11 adenocarcinoma, 2 squamous cell carcinoma and 1 small cell lung cancer cases.

In regard to this clonotype: At one boundary the junction diverges from the germline segment, which might be a read error.

TCRbeta libraries were built with three rounds of nested PCR, modified from ARM-PCR. Each CDR3 protein gets one entry after TCRdb re-called the multiplex PCR reads with MiXCR. The sample carries approximately 79,000 distinct CDR3 sequences, about 80% recorded once. Germline V gene lookup returns CDR1 SGHAT and CDR2 FQDESV (reference sequence). The CDR3 totals 13 residues. This sample's RNA came from whole unsorted tissue. This non-tumor lung sample came from over 3 cm beyond the tumor edge. The V call is TRBV11-1, the J call TRBJ1-1; TRBD1 might be the D (6 bases). This sequence originates from a man in his sixties or seventies with non-small cell lung cancer. The material sequenced was distant non-tumor lung tissue. The DNA for the CDR3 is TGTGCCAGCAGCCTAGGACAGAACGCTGAAGCTTTTTTT. Translating gives CASSLGQNAEAFF.